This T cell receptor beta chain was obtained from a study of CD8 T cells in ankylosing spondylitis. Findings of the study overall: Earlier reports found some motif variants in synovial fluid and blood in reactive arthritis. Clones tied to disease were said to be significantly enriched in matched ankylosing spondylitis synovial fluid.

With respect to this clonotype: What it binds is not known.

TCRdb processed the 5' RACE reads anew with MiXCR; each CDR3 protein has one entry. The sample shows about 220,000 distinct CDR3 sequences, roughly a tenth of them seen only once. Germline lookup yields CDR1 DFQATT and CDR2 SNEGSKA (reference sequence). Trimming took 0 bases from V and 7 from J, leaving 19 bases between them. The CDR3 consists of 15 residues. The sequence was collected from a male donor with ankylosing spondylitis or in good health (not recorded which). This chain connects TRBV20-1 to TRBJ2-7; TRBD1 is a possible D gene (5 bases). The sequenced material came from blood, either unsorted or a sorted T cell fraction (not recorded which). The CDR3 here is CSARDPAGWNLEQYF. The CDR3 bases are TGCAGTGCTAGAGATCCCGCAGGGTGGAATCTAGAGCAGTACTTC.